What follows are 7 T cell receptor beta chains derived from one specimen sequenced in a study of neurological immune-mediated disorders. One entry per CDR3 protein, called by TCRdb with MiXCR from the 5' RACE reads. The table includes 50,000 to 80,000 distinct CDR3 sequences, around 3.7% detected once. Input material: PBMCs. The receptors originated from a man aged 40-49 years with multiple sclerosis.

This clonotype was recorded at least ten times. The chain uses TRBV5-1 and TRBJ2-5, with TRBD2 matching 9 bases. Germline V gene lookup returns CDR1 SGHRS and CDR2 YFSETQ. This CDR3 has 14 amino acids. The V segment lost 4 bases and the J segment 3 bases; nucleotides outside the gene matches: 4. CDR3 coding DNA: TGCGCCAGCAGCCCGGCGGGGGGGGAAGAGACCCAGTACTTC. As protein: CASSPAGGEETQYF.

This clonotype was detected many times. This chain joins TRBV30 and TRBJ1-6; D is unresolved. There are 13 residues in the CDR3. The V end was cut by 2 bases, the J end by 8 bases, with 10 bases between. From germline, CDR1 is GTSNPN and CDR2 SVGIG (reference sequence). Written as DNA, the CDR3 is TGTGCCTGGAGTCCCAGGATTTATTCACCCCTCCACTTT. As protein: CAWSPRIYSPLHF.

This clonotype came up many times. The chain carries TRBV27 and TRBJ2-2, with 9 positions matching TRBD1. Germline CDR1 is MNHEY and CDR2 is SMNVEV (reference sequence). The CDR3 extends over 15 amino acids. The J segment lost 5 bases and the V segment lost 3 bases, leaving 4 bases of the junction unmatched. This CDR3 is CASSFGQGKTGELFF. CDR3 sequence (DNA): TGTGCCAGCAGTTTCGGACAGGGGAAGACCGGGGAGCTGTTTTTT.

The table lists this clonotype with many counts. The chain carries TRBV20-1 and TRBJ1-4; D remains ambiguous. This CDR3 is built from 14 residues. CDR1 is DFQATT, CDR2 SNEGSKA, per germline (reference sequence). V lost 6 bases, J lost 7 bases, and 18 bases lay in between. The CDR3 spells CSAKNSGFSEKLFF. The CDR3, as DNA: TGCAGTGCCAAAAACTCGGGCTTTAGTGAAAAACTGTTTTTT.

There are many counts of this clonotype. This chain joins TRBV20-1 and TRBJ1-2, with D tentatively TRBD1 (5 bases). V lost 6 bases to trimming and J lost 7 bases, with 15 bases between them. The CDR3 contains 12 residues. Germline CDR1 is DFQATT and CDR2 is SNEGSKA (reference sequence). The CDR3 coding sequence is TGCAGTGCGGCCGCAGGGAGGTCTGGCTACACCTTC. It codes for CSAAAGRSGYTF.

The chain recombines TRBV7-9 with TRBJ2-1; 11 bases fit TRBD2. V shed 1 base, J shed 15 bases, and the junction held 11 bases outside the gene matches. Germline V gene lookup returns CDR1 SEHNR and CDR2 FQNEAQ (reference sequence). This CDR3 has 15 amino acids. CDR3 loop: CASSLVITSGSRRFF. CDR3 coding DNA: TGTGCCAGCAGCTTAGTGATCACTAGCGGGAGCCGTAGGTTCTTC.

This clonotype was picked up many times. The CDR3 bases are TGCAGTGCTTCCACAGGGTATACTGAAGCTTTCTTT. This gives the protein CSASTGYTEAFF. J is TRBJ1-1 and V is TRBV20-1; possibly TRBD1 for D (6 bases). The length of the CDR3 is 12 residues. CDR1 and CDR2 from the germline V gene are DFQATT and SNEGSKA (reference sequence). V was shortened by 5 bases and J by 5 bases, with 12 bases between the two germline ends.